The clone carrying this TCR beta chain has just a few counts. Its antigen remains unknown. The data are from a study of vaccination and CD4 T cells after COVID-19. Time point specified: late sampling 161 to 241 days after vaccination in three convalescent patients. The treatment is: roughly 11-day PBMC culture with coronavirus spike peptide pools or control peptides (ViraFEST assay). The assay that was used to sequence DNA from cultured CD4+ T cells was the Oncomine TCR Beta short-read assay. TCRdb analysed the PCR reads with MiXCR anew, one entry per CDR3 protein. This table has tens of thousands of distinct CDR3 sequences, more than 25% appearing once. V shed 3 bases and J shed 5 bases, with 14 bases lying between them. This CDR3 contains 15 residues. Germline V CDR1 and CDR2: SGHVS, FQNEAQ.

The V gene is TRBV7-8, the J gene TRBJ2-1; D is ambiguous. This sample comprised CD4+ T cells from blood, cultured in vitro, obtained about 7 months after SARS-CoV-2 vaccination. This sequence originates from a human donor who had recovered from COVID-19. CDR3 bases: TGTGCCAGCAGCTTCCCCCGAACGAGAGACAATGAGCAGTTCTTC. Amino acid sequence: CASSFPRTRDNEQFF.